The rows below give T cell receptor beta chains drawn from one sample of a study of cytomegalovirus exposure and HLA in healthy donors. Only in-frame clones appear in the TCRdb table, and some are missing; sequencing was by immunoSEQ multiplex PCR. The sample yields about 200,000 clones, 79% seen once. Input material: PBMCs. All receptors come from a woman in her thirties in good health and CMV-seropositive. Both conserved end residues are part of each CDR3. The D gene is left open where the match is weak. Expanded clones are given a class, and other clones once, few, many or no size at all.

cdr3_aa: CASSPESGYTEAFF
cdr3_nt: TGTGCCAGCAGCCCCGAGAGCGGTTACACTGAAGCTTTCTTT
d_call: .
cdr3_length: 14
j_call: TRBJ1-1
clone_size: .
v_call: TRBV5-4

cdr3_aa: CASRGGSRGNMFHNEQFF
cdr3_nt: TGCGCCAGCCGGGGGGGGTCGAGGGGCAATATGTTCCACAATGAGCAGTTCTTC
d_call: TRBD2
cdr3_length: 18
j_call: TRBJ2-1
clone_size: .
v_call: TRBV4-1

cdr3_aa: CASSGDFSGNTIYF
cdr3_nt: TGTGCCAGCAGCGGGGACTTCTCTGGAAACACCATATATTTT
d_call: .
cdr3_length: 14
j_call: TRBJ1-3
clone_size: .
v_call: TRBV9

cdr3_aa: CASKRTGVDTQYF
cdr3_nt: TGTGCCAGCAAACGGACAGGGGTAGATACGCAGTATTTT
d_call: TRBD1
cdr3_length: 13
j_call: TRBJ2-3
clone_size: .
v_call: TRBV14

cdr3_aa: CASSPRTRTYEQYF
cdr3_nt: TGTGCCAGCAGTCCCCGGACTAGAACCTACGAGCAGTACTTC
d_call: TRBD2
cdr3_length: 14
j_call: TRBJ2-7
clone_size: .
v_call: TRBV7-2

cdr3_aa: CASGETEAFF
cdr3_nt: TGTGCCAGCGGGGAGACTGAAGCTTTCTTT
d_call: .
cdr3_length: 10
j_call: TRBJ1-1
clone_size: .
v_call: TRBV7-9

cdr3_aa: CAWSEQGPTEAFF
cdr3_nt: TGTGCCTGGAGTGAACAGGGGCCCACTGAAGCTTTCTTT
d_call: TRBD1
cdr3_length: 13
j_call: TRBJ1-1
clone_size: .
v_call: TRBV30

cdr3_aa: CASSRSGRPADNEQFF
cdr3_nt: TGTGCCAGCAGCCGAAGCGGGAGGCCAGCGGACAATGAGCAGTTCTTC
d_call: TRBD2
cdr3_length: 16
j_call: TRBJ2-1
clone_size: .
v_call: TRBV5-4

cdr3_aa: CASSYGGQGSETQYF
cdr3_nt: TGTGCCAGCAGTTACGGAGGACAGGGGTCCGAGACCCAGTACTTC
d_call: TRBD1
cdr3_length: 15
j_call: TRBJ2-5
clone_size: .
v_call: TRBV6-5

cdr3_aa: CASWGDGVAYEQYF
cdr3_nt: TGTGCCAGCTGGGGGGACGGGGTGGCCTACGAGCAGTACTTC
d_call: .
cdr3_length: 14
j_call: TRBJ2-7
clone_size: .
v_call: TRBV27

cdr3_aa: CASSQDRPTYNEQFF
cdr3_nt: TGCGCCAGCAGCCAAGATCGTCCTACCTACAATGAGCAGTTCTTC
d_call: .
cdr3_length: 15
j_call: TRBJ2-1
clone_size: .
v_call: TRBV4-3

cdr3_aa: CASSYRGGENTEAFF
cdr3_nt: TGCGCCAGCAGCTATCGAGGGGGCGAAAACACTGAAGCTTTCTTT
d_call: TRBD1
cdr3_length: 15
j_call: TRBJ1-1
clone_size: few
v_call: TRBV5-1

cdr3_aa: CASSPEPLGNQPQHF
cdr3_nt: TGTGCCAGCTCACCGGAGCCCCTTGGCAATCAGCCCCAGCATTTT
d_call: .
cdr3_length: 15
j_call: TRBJ1-5
clone_size: .
v_call: TRBV18

cdr3_aa: CASSIGGTYEQYF
cdr3_nt: TGTGCCAGTAGTATAGGCGGGACCTACGAGCAGTACTTC
d_call: .
cdr3_length: 13
j_call: TRBJ2-7
clone_size: .
v_call: TRBV19

cdr3_aa: CASSQGDIQGDEQYF
cdr3_nt: TGCGCCAGCAGCCAAGGGGACATCCAAGGTGACGAGCAGTACTTC
d_call: .
cdr3_length: 15
j_call: TRBJ2-7
clone_size: .
v_call: TRBV4-3

cdr3_aa: CASSRGTISRQYF
cdr3_nt: TGTGCCAGCAGCCGCGGGACCATCTCCAGGCAGTACTTC
d_call: .
cdr3_length: 13
j_call: TRBJ2-7
clone_size: .
v_call: TRBV6-5

cdr3_aa: CASSAGLEDGYTF
cdr3_nt: TGTGCCAGTAGTGCGGGTCTTGAGGATGGCTACACCTTC
d_call: .
cdr3_length: 13
j_call: TRBJ1-2
clone_size: .
v_call: TRBV19

cdr3_aa: CASSQVQRGQNTEASF
cdr3_nt: TGTGCCAGCAGCCAAGTTCAAAGGGGACAGAACACTGAAGCTTCCTTT
d_call: TRBD1
cdr3_length: 16
j_call: TRBJ1-1
clone_size: few
v_call: TRBV4-2

cdr3_aa: CASQGDWGYGYTF
cdr3_nt: TGTGCCAGCCAGGGGGATTGGGGGTATGGCTACACCTTC
d_call: TRBD1
cdr3_length: 13
j_call: TRBJ1-2
clone_size: .
v_call: TRBV9

cdr3_aa: CASSPQYGRGYNEQFF
cdr3_nt: TGTGCCAGCAGCCCACAGTATGGACGGGGGTACAATGAGCAGTTCTTC
d_call: .
cdr3_length: 16
j_call: TRBJ2-1
clone_size: .
v_call: TRBV7-2

cdr3_aa: CASSPDLGGGTDTQYF
cdr3_nt: TGTGCCAGCAGTCCCGATCTGGGCGGGGGCACAGATACGCAGTATTTT
d_call: .
cdr3_length: 16
j_call: TRBJ2-3
clone_size: .
v_call: TRBV11-2

cdr3_aa: CASSYAPGFYEQYF
cdr3_nt: TGTGCCAGCAGTTACGCGCCAGGGTTTTACGAGCAGTACTTC
d_call: .
cdr3_length: 14
j_call: TRBJ2-7
clone_size: .
v_call: TRBV6-6

cdr3_aa: CASSFWTGDGYEQYF
cdr3_nt: TGTGCCAGCAGCTTTTGGACTGGGGATGGATACGAGCAGTACTTC
d_call: .
cdr3_length: 15
j_call: TRBJ2-7
clone_size: .
v_call: TRBV7-2

cdr3_aa: CASSQPVARELFF
cdr3_nt: TGTGCCAGCAGTCAACCAGTGGCCAGGGAGCTGTTTTTT
d_call: .
cdr3_length: 13
j_call: TRBJ2-2
clone_size: .
v_call: TRBV6-6

cdr3_aa: CASSQYSGMGYNEQFF
cdr3_nt: TGCGCCAGCAGCCAATACAGCGGGATGGGGTACAATGAGCAGTTCTTC
d_call: TRBD2
cdr3_length: 16
j_call: TRBJ2-1
clone_size: once
v_call: TRBV4-3

cdr3_aa: CASRAGTGGSLTGELFF
cdr3_nt: TGTGCCAGCAGGGCAGGGACAGGGGGTTCTCTAACCGGGGAGCTGTTTTTT
d_call: TRBD1
cdr3_length: 17
j_call: TRBJ2-2
clone_size: .
v_call: TRBV9

cdr3_aa: CASRDSVQETQYF
cdr3_nt: TGCGCCAGCAGGGACAGCGTACAAGAGACCCAGTACTTC
d_call: .
cdr3_length: 13
j_call: TRBJ2-5
clone_size: .
v_call: TRBV5-1

cdr3_aa: CASSLSFGETQYF
cdr3_nt: TGTGCCAGTAGTCTGTCCTTCGGAGAGACCCAGTACTTC
d_call: .
cdr3_length: 13
j_call: TRBJ2-5
clone_size: .
v_call: TRBV19

cdr3_aa: CASSLTRQGSREQYF
cdr3_nt: TGCGCCAGCAGCCTGACCCGACAGGGCTCTCGGGAGCAGTACTTC
d_call: TRBD1
cdr3_length: 15
j_call: TRBJ2-7
clone_size: .
v_call: TRBV5-1

cdr3_aa: CASSPGLTEKLFF
cdr3_nt: TGTGCCAGCAGCCCGGGACTGACGGAAAAACTGTTTTTT
d_call: .
cdr3_length: 13
j_call: TRBJ1-4
clone_size: .
v_call: TRBV2

cdr3_aa: CASSQAVDTQYF
cdr3_nt: TGCGCCAGCAGCCAGGCCGTAGATACGCAGTATTTT
d_call: .
cdr3_length: 12
j_call: TRBJ2-3
clone_size: .
v_call: TRBV4-1

cdr3_aa: CASSLAAGGVNIQYF
cdr3_nt: TGTGCCAGCAGCTTAGCGGCAGGCGGGGTAAACATTCAGTACTTC
d_call: .
cdr3_length: 15
j_call: TRBJ2-4
clone_size: few
v_call: TRBV7-2

cdr3_aa: CASSFGGGQVISEAFF
cdr3_nt: TGTGCCAGCAGCTTTGGGGGGGGGCAGGTAATAAGTGAAGCTTTCTTT
d_call: .
cdr3_length: 16
j_call: TRBJ1-1
clone_size: .
v_call: TRBV5-4

cdr3_aa: CASSATGVPYEQYF
cdr3_nt: TGTGCCAGCAGCGCTACAGGGGTCCCCTACGAGCAGTACTTC
d_call: TRBD1
cdr3_length: 14
j_call: TRBJ2-7
clone_size: few
v_call: TRBV5-6

cdr3_aa: CASSQDQAEGGYQAEAFF
cdr3_nt: TGCGCCAGCAGCCAAGATCAGGCTGAGGGTGGGTACCAGGCTGAAGCTTTCTTT
d_call: .
cdr3_length: 18
j_call: TRBJ1-1
clone_size: .
v_call: TRBV4-3

cdr3_aa: CASSYQTGNTIYF
cdr3_nt: TGTGCCAGCAGTTATCAGACTGGAAACACCATATATTTT
d_call: .
cdr3_length: 13
j_call: TRBJ1-3
clone_size: .
v_call: TRBV6-6

cdr3_aa: CASNPTGGGNTEAFF
cdr3_nt: TGTGCCAGCAACCCTACAGGTGGTGGGAACACTGAAGCTTTCTTT
d_call: .
cdr3_length: 15
j_call: TRBJ1-1
clone_size: .
v_call: TRBV6-5

cdr3_aa: CASQKRGGDRLFF
cdr3_nt: TGTGCCAGCCAAAAAAGGGGAGGGGATAGACTGTTTTTT
d_call: .
cdr3_length: 13
j_call: TRBJ1-4
clone_size: .
v_call: TRBV27

cdr3_aa: CASSYSGGSYNEQFF
cdr3_nt: TGTGCCAGCAGTTACTCCGGGGGGTCCTACAATGAGCAGTTCTTC
d_call: TRBD2
cdr3_length: 15
j_call: TRBJ2-1
clone_size: few
v_call: TRBV6-5

cdr3_aa: CASSQDRQGVSGNTIYF
cdr3_nt: TGCGCCAGCAGCCAAGATAGACAGGGGGTCTCTGGAAACACCATATATTTT
d_call: TRBD1
cdr3_length: 17
j_call: TRBJ1-3
clone_size: .
v_call: TRBV4-3

cdr3_aa: CASSSNAGTGVGGNQPQHF
cdr3_nt: TGTGCCAGCAGCTCGAATGCCGGGACAGGGGTTGGGGGCAATCAGCCCCAGCATTTT
d_call: TRBD1
cdr3_length: 19
j_call: TRBJ1-5
clone_size: .
v_call: TRBV7-2

cdr3_aa: CASSSLGQGTEAFF
cdr3_nt: TGTGCCAGCAGCTCACTCGGTCAGGGCACTGAAGCTTTCTTT
d_call: .
cdr3_length: 14
j_call: TRBJ1-1
clone_size: .
v_call: TRBV13

cdr3_aa: CASSYSDRLAGDEQFF
cdr3_nt: TGTGCCAGCAGTTACTCGGACCGCCTAGCGGGAGATGAGCAGTTCTTC
d_call: TRBD2
cdr3_length: 16
j_call: TRBJ2-1
clone_size: .
v_call: TRBV6-5

cdr3_aa: CASSGPGRSPNEKLFF
cdr3_nt: TGTGCCAGCAGCGGACCAGGGCGCAGCCCAAATGAAAAACTGTTTTTT
d_call: .
cdr3_length: 16
j_call: TRBJ1-4
clone_size: .
v_call: TRBV11-3

cdr3_aa: CASSLGGSYNEQFF
cdr3_nt: TGTGCCAGCAGTCTCGGTGGCTCCTACAATGAGCAGTTCTTC
d_call: .
cdr3_length: 14
j_call: TRBJ2-1
clone_size: .
v_call: TRBV5-4

cdr3_aa: CASSQGEGQVLSYEQYF
cdr3_nt: TGCGCCAGCAGCCAAGGGGAGGGACAGGTACTCTCCTACGAGCAGTACTTC
d_call: .
cdr3_length: 17
j_call: TRBJ2-7
clone_size: few
v_call: TRBV4-1

cdr3_aa: CARATGVFLYSPLHF
cdr3_nt: TGTGCCAGGGCGACAGGGGTGTTTTTGTATTCACCCCTCCACTTT
d_call: .
cdr3_length: 15
j_call: TRBJ1-6
clone_size: .
v_call: TRBV21-1

cdr3_aa: CASSLLPGQGLYGYTF
cdr3_nt: TGTGCCAGCAGCTTATTACCGGGACAGGGGTTGTATGGCTACACCTTC
d_call: TRBD1
cdr3_length: 16
j_call: TRBJ1-2
clone_size: .
v_call: TRBV7-2

cdr3_aa: CASGNTGELFF
cdr3_nt: TGTGCCTCGGGAAACACCGGGGAGCTGTTTTTT
d_call: .
cdr3_length: 11
j_call: TRBJ2-2
clone_size: few
v_call: TRBV6-6

cdr3_aa: CASSPLLGQGVTDTQYF
cdr3_nt: TGTGCCAGCTCACCTCTCTTGGGACAGGGGGTTACAGATACGCAGTATTTT
d_call: TRBD1
cdr3_length: 17
j_call: TRBJ2-3
clone_size: once
v_call: TRBV18

cdr3_aa: CASSWGQGNTEAFF
cdr3_nt: TGTGCCAGCAGCTGGGGACAGGGAAACACTGAAGCTTTCTTT
d_call: TRBD1
cdr3_length: 14
j_call: TRBJ1-1
clone_size: .
v_call: TRBV5-4

cdr3_aa: CASSALLFGNTIYF
cdr3_nt: TGTGCCAGCAGTGCCCTACTCTTTGGAAACACCATATATTTT
d_call: .
cdr3_length: 14
j_call: TRBJ1-3
clone_size: .
v_call: TRBV11-2

cdr3_aa: CASSIGTGGASYEQYF
cdr3_nt: TGTGCCAGCAGCATTGGGACAGGGGGCGCCTCCTACGAGCAGTACTTC
d_call: TRBD1
cdr3_length: 16
j_call: TRBJ2-7
clone_size: few
v_call: TRBV9

cdr3_aa: CASSAGLSTNEQFF
cdr3_nt: TGTGCCAGCAGTGCGGGACTATCAACCAATGAGCAGTTCTTC
d_call: TRBD2
cdr3_length: 14
j_call: TRBJ2-1
clone_size: few
v_call: TRBV6-4

cdr3_aa: CASSGRTGDPSSYNSPLHF
cdr3_nt: TGTGCCAGCAGCGGACGGACAGGGGACCCTAGCTCCTATAATTCACCCCTCCACTTT
d_call: TRBD1
cdr3_length: 19
j_call: TRBJ1-6
clone_size: once
v_call: TRBV7-9

cdr3_aa: CASSAQPGQGNYGYTF
cdr3_nt: TGTGCCAGCAGCGCCCAGCCGGGACAGGGTAACTATGGCTACACCTTC
d_call: TRBD1
cdr3_length: 16
j_call: TRBJ1-2
clone_size: .
v_call: TRBV5-4

cdr3_aa: CASSDSGQGSQPQHF
cdr3_nt: TGTGCCAGCAGCGACTCGGGACAGGGCAGTCAGCCCCAGCATTTT
d_call: TRBD1
cdr3_length: 15
j_call: TRBJ1-5
clone_size: .
v_call: TRBV2

cdr3_aa: CASSKGPDRCYEQYF
cdr3_nt: TGTGCCAGCAGCAAAGGGCCTGACAGGTGCTACGAGCAGTACTTC
d_call: .
cdr3_length: 15
j_call: TRBJ2-7
clone_size: .
v_call: TRBV21-1

cdr3_aa: CASSLAPFFGERAQYF
cdr3_nt: TGCGCCAGCAGCTTGGCCCCCTTTTTCGGGGAACGGGCGCAGTACTTC
d_call: .
cdr3_length: 16
j_call: TRBJ2-4
clone_size: .
v_call: TRBV5-1

cdr3_aa: CASSHNLGLAGRYNEQFF
cdr3_nt: TGTGCCAGCAGCCACAACCTCGGACTAGCGGGCCGATACAATGAGCAGTTCTTC
d_call: TRBD2
cdr3_length: 18
j_call: TRBJ2-1
clone_size: .
v_call: TRBV4-2